Below are 25 T cell receptor beta chains sequenced from a single sample in a study of blood T cell repertoires in COVID-19. Measured with immunoSEQ multiplex PCR; TCRdb has only the in-frame clones, and not every one. Of under 300,000 clones in the sample, around nine tenths are singletons; the top ten hold over 0.65%. Sequenced sample: peripheral blood. The source of these receptors is a man aged 25-45 years with COVID-19, enrolled during active disease.

The gene calls are TRBV5-1 and TRBJ2-1; 8 bases are shared with TRBD1. The CDR3 extends over 15 amino acids. Germline V gene sequence: CDR1 SGHRS, CDR2 YFSETQ. J was trimmed by 1 base and V by 4 bases; bases with no gene match: 4. Written as DNA, the CDR3 is TGCGCCAGCAGCCCACAGGGGGGATCCTACAATGAGCAGTTCTTC. Its protein is CASSPQGGSYNEQFF.

This chain uses TRBV9 with TRBJ2-2, with D unclear. There are 16 residues in the CDR3. CDR1 and CDR2 from the germline V gene are SGDLS and YYNGEE. The V and J ends lost 4 bases and 0 bases respectively, with 13 bases between them. CDR3 in DNA: TGTGCCAGCAGCCCCCGACAAAACGCGAACACCGGGGAGCTGTTTTTT. Translated, it gives CASSPRQNANTGELFF.

The gene calls are TRBV6-2 or TRBV6-3 and TRBJ1-1; D perhaps matches TRBD1 (6 bases). V was cut by 4 bases and J by 0 bases, with 12 bases left in between. The CDR3 contains 15 residues. The germline CDR1 and CDR2 sequences are MNHEY and SVGEGT. The CDR3 DNA reads as TGTGCCAGCAGTTCCACCGGGACACTGAACACTGAAGCTTTCTTT. Residues: CASSSTGTLNTEAFF.

This chain uses TRBV18 with TRBJ1-5, with a possible D match to TRBD1 (5 bases). V was trimmed by 6 bases and J by 3 bases, leaving 9 bases between them. The length of the CDR3 is 13 residues. Germline V gene sequence: CDR1 KGHSH, CDR2 LQKENI. Written as DNA, the CDR3 is TGTGCCAGCTCGGCGGGGGACAATCAGCCCCAGCATTTT. Translating it yields CASSAGDNQPQHF. The whole variable domain, remainder taken from reference TRBV18 and TRBJ1-5, is NAGVMQNPRHLVRRRGQEARLRCSPMKGHSHVYWYRQLPEEGLKFMVYLQKENIIDESGMPKERFSAEFPKEGPSILRIQQVVRGDSAAYFCASSAGDNQPQHFGDGTRLSIL.

The chain is built from TRBV24-1 and TRBJ1-3; the match to TRBD1 covers 8 bases. V shed 4 bases and J 3 bases; nucleotides not matched to a gene: 10. Germline-derived CDR1 and CDR2 are KGHDR and SFDVKD. The CDR3 spans 17 residues. The CDR3 spells CATSEPKTGEFGNTIYF. CDR3 coding DNA: TGTGCCACCAGTGAACCCAAGACAGGGGAATTTGGAAACACCATATATTTT.

This chain uses TRBV5-1 with TRBJ1-1, with a weak D call TRBD1 (5 bases). This CDR3 comprises 14 residues. Germline V gene sequence: CDR1 SGHRS, CDR2 YFSETQ. V gave up 6 bases and J gave up 8 bases, with 20 bases separating them. DNA for the CDR3: TGCGCCAGCAACTCCTTAACCGGGAGGGACGAAGCTTTCTTT. The encoded protein is CASNSLTGRDEAFF.

The chain couples TRBV2 to TRBJ2-7, with a tentative D call TRBD1 (6 bases). The CDR3 runs 14 residues. Germline V gene lookup returns CDR1 SNHLY and CDR2 FYNNEI. V was clipped by 5 bases and J by 0 bases, with 11 bases between them. This chain's CDR3 is CASSRQESSYEQYF. DNA of the CDR3: TGTGCCAGCAGTCGACAGGAAAGCTCCTACGAGCAGTACTTC.

This clone was seen a single time. The genes are TRBV20-1 and TRBJ1-6; D is unclear. Trimming pared 3 bases from V and 6 bases from J, leaving 12 bases between. The CDR3 sequence is 14 residues long. Per the germline V gene, CDR1 is DFQATT and CDR2 is SNEGSKA (reference sequence). Here the CDR3 DNA reads TGCAGTGCTAGTTGGCGGCAGCTTAATTCACCCCTCCACTTT. Its translation: CSASWRQLNSPLHF.

The CDR3 reads CASDWGGPNTEAFF. The CDR3 DNA reads as TGCGCCAGCGACTGGGGGGGGCCGAACACTGAAGCTTTCTTT. The chain recombines TRBV5-1 with TRBJ1-1; a weak D match, TRBD1 (6 bases). Germline V gene data show CDR1 as SGHRS and CDR2 as YFSETQ. The germline V and J ends were trimmed by 7 bases and 1 base, with 14 bases remaining between them. CDR3 length equals 14 residues.

The genes are TRBV5-1 and TRBJ1-2; D is undetermined. From germline, CDR1 is SGHRS and CDR2 YFSETQ. V dropped 4 bases and J dropped 8 bases, with 18 bases sitting between them. This CDR3 region has 14 residues. This chain's CDR3 is CASSADWEVGGYTF. The DNA for the CDR3 is TGCGCCAGCAGCGCGGACTGGGAAGTAGGAGGCTACACCTTC.

This chain connects TRBV3-1 (or the pseudogene TRBV3-2) to TRBJ2-1, with TRBD1 identical over 10 bases. J gave up 7 bases and V 0 bases, and 12 bases lay outside the gene matches. Germline assignment: CDR1 LGHDT and CDR2 YNNKEL (reference sequence). This CDR3 region has 18 residues. CDR3 protein: CASSQDPPGQGYRNEQFF. The CDR3 DNA is TGTGCCAGCAGCCAAGATCCCCCGGGACAGGGGTACCGTAATGAGCAGTTCTTC.

The chain joins TRBV18 to TRBJ1-2, with a tentative D call TRBD1 (6 bases). The CDR3 runs 15 residues. CDR1 and CDR2 from the germline V gene are KGHSH and LQKENI. With 3 bases removed from V and 1 base from J, the gap between germline ends came to 12 bases. CDR3 loop: CASSPGQSFNYGYTF. Here the CDR3 DNA reads TGTGCCAGCTCACCCGGACAGTCTTTTAACTATGGCTACACCTTC.

The chain links TRBV9 to TRBJ1-6, with D unclear. Germline V gene lookup returns CDR1 SGDLS and CDR2 YYNGEE. Trimming took off 3 bases at V and 10 bases at J, with 14 bases between the two ends. The CDR3 loop spans 14 amino acids. This chain's CDR3 is CASSAGPTGSPLHF. The CDR3 region has the DNA TGTGCCAGCAGCGCCGGCCCCACGGGATCACCCCTCCACTTT.

The chain recombines TRBV19 with TRBJ1-2; no clear D gene. CDR3 length: 13 residues. Germline CDR1 and CDR2: LNHDA and SQIVND (reference sequence). V lost 7 bases and J 1 base, leaving 10 bases between the germline ends. CDR3 loop: CASNEGNNYGYTF. In DNA, the CDR3 is TGTGCCAGTAATGAGGGTAATAACTATGGCTACACCTTC.

The V gene is TRBV2, the J gene TRBJ1-2, with D unclear. The CDR3 spans 17 residues. Trimming left V 7 bases short and J 4 bases short, with 25 bases between. CDR1 and CDR2 from the germline V gene are SNHLY and FYNNEI. The CDR3 DNA sequence: TGTGCCAGCACCACAACAGAACTTCGTGGGCTCTTCTATGGCTACACCTTC. This sequence encodes CASTTTELRGLFYGYTF. The full variable domain, rest sourced from reference TRBV2 and TRBJ1-2, is EPEVTQTPSHQVTQMGQEVILRCVPISNHLYFYWYRQILGQKVEFLVSFYNNEISEKSEIFDDQFSVERPDGSNFTLKIRSTKLEDSAMYFCASTTTELRGLFYGYTFGSGTRLTVV.

Written as DNA, the CDR3 is TGTGCCAGCAGCTTAGCGGGGGGGTACACAGATACGCAGTATTTT. This translates into CASSLAGGYTDTQYF. The chain employs TRBV7-3 and TRBJ2-3; 9 bases align to TRBD2. The germline V gene encodes CDR1 SGHTA and CDR2 FQGTGA. The CDR3 loop spans 15 amino acids. Trimming took 2 bases from V and 2 from J; bases not matched to a gene: 2.

The chain carries TRBV11-3 and TRBJ2-1; 11 bases fit TRBD2. This CDR3 has 17 residues. The V gene's germline CDR1 is SGHNT and CDR2 YENEEA. J lost 2 bases, V lost 4 bases, and 7 bases had no gene match. CDR3 coding DNA: TGTGCCAGCAGCTCAACCCAGGGACTAGCGGCCTACAATGAGCAGTTCTTC. It yields the protein CASSSTQGLAAYNEQFF.

CDR3 loop: CASTQGDQPQHF. The DNA of the CDR3 is TGTGCCAGCACCCAGGGGGATCAGCCCCAGCATTTT. The chain links TRBV12-3 or TRBV12-4 to TRBJ1-5; 7 bases match TRBD1. With 7 bases clipped from V and 5 bases from J, the junction kept 2 bases outside the gene matches. The CDR3 runs 12 residues.

This rearrangement joins TRBV18 to TRBJ2-7; no clear D. Germline V gene sequence: CDR1 KGHSH, CDR2 LQKENI. This CDR3 is 13 amino acids long. V lost 0 bases and J lost 4, with 7 bases in between. The CDR3 loop reads CASSPPSMYEQYF. The CDR3 DNA is TGTGCCAGCTCACCACCGTCCATGTACGAGCAGTACTTC.

On this clone: The same CDR3 also results from other DNA sequences found in this sample. The V call is TRBV5-1, the J call TRBJ2-2; 8 bases align to TRBD1. Germline trimming cut 2 bases from V and 4 bases from J; bases unmatched to any gene: 1. CDR3 size: 14 residues. Germline V CDR1 and CDR2: SGHRS, YFSETQ. The DNA for the CDR3 is TGCGCCAGCAGCTTAACAGGGGGCACCGGGGAGCTGTTTTTT. Amino acid sequence: CASSLTGGTGELFF.

V is TRBV30 and J is TRBJ1-2; D unresolved. From germline, CDR1 is GTSNPN and CDR2 SVGIG (reference sequence). The ends were cut back, 3 bases at V and 7 bases at J, with 12 bases in the middle. This CDR3 contains 12 residues. DNA for the CDR3: TGTGCCTGGAGCCCCGCCTCGGGTGGCTACACCTTC. It translates to CAWSPASGGYTF.

This chain uses TRBV12-5 with TRBJ2-3; 8 nucleotides align to TRBD1. This CDR3 has 14 amino acids. V trimming: 0 bases; J trimming: 7 bases; junction bases outside the gene matches: 3. Germline loops: CDR1 LGHNT, CDR2 FRNRAP. CDR3 coding DNA: TGTGCTAGTGGTTTGGTACAGGGGGATTATACGCAGTATTTT. Protein product: CASGLVQGDYTQYF.

The J gene is TRBJ1-3, the V gene TRBV6-6; D is perhaps TRBD1 (5 bases). Trimming cost V 7 bases and J 1 base, with 5 bases left between them. Germline V gene sequence: CDR1 MNHNY, CDR2 SVGAGI (reference sequence). The CDR3 is 12 residues long. The CDR3: CASKGSGNTIYF. The DNA for the CDR3 is TGTGCCAGCAAGGGGTCTGGAAACACCATATATTTT.

The chain recombines TRBV2 with TRBJ1-5; no firm D call. The germline gives CDR1 SNHLY, CDR2 FYNNEI. V lost 7 bases, J lost 3 bases, and 10 bases lay in between. The CDR3 has 13 residues. CDR3 bases: TGTGCCAGCAAGGCGGATACCAATCAGCCCCAGCATTTT. It codes for CASKADTNQPQHF.

This chain joins TRBV11-2 and TRBJ2-1; perhaps TRBD1 as D (6 bases). Looked up from germline, CDR1 is SGHAT and CDR2 is FQNNGV. Trimming took 5 bases from V and 4 from J, leaving 9 bases between them. This CDR3 spans 13 amino acids. The CDR3: CASSPQGYNEQFF. CDR3 DNA sequence: TGTGCCAGCAGCCCCCAGGGGTACAATGAGCAGTTCTTC.